One TCR beta chain is described in this entry. This sample is part of a study of pediatric ulcerative colitis. One to two pinch biopsies were taken from the rectum during colonoscopy. The survey-level immunoSEQ assay was used. Clones were sequenced by immunoSEQ multiplex PCR, and TCRdb holds only the in-frame ones, with some missing. This table holds about 37,000 clones, roughly four fifths found once. V was cut by 0 bases and J by 7 bases, with 17 bases left in between. The CDR3 loop spans 15 amino acids. Per the germline V gene, CDR1 is SGHRS and CDR2 is YFSETQ. Specimen: gut tissue. V gene TRBV5-1 combines with J gene TRBJ2-7; D might be TRBD1 (6 bases). This sequence originates from a boy aged 5-17 years with severe ulcerative colitis. CDR3 nucleotide sequence: TGCGCCAGCAGCTTGGATCGGAGGCAGGGGAGTGAGCAGTACTTC. Its translation: CASSLDRRQGSEQYF.